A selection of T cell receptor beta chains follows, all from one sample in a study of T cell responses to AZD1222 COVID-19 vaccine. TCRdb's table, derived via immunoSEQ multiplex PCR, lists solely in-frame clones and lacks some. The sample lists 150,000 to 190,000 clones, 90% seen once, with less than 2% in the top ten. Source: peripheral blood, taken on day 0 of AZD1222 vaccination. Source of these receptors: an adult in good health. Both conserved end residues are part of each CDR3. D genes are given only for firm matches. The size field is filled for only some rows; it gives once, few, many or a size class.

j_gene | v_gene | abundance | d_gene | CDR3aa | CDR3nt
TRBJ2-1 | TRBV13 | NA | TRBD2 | CASSLGVGGVKFF | TGTGCCAGCAGCTTAGGAGTGGGAGGGGTTAAGTTCTTC
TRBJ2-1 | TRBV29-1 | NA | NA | CSVWEVLGNEQFF | TGCAGCGTTTGGGAGGTCTTGGGGAATGAGCAGTTCTTC
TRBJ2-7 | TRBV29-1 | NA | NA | CSVAPRASYEQYF | TGCAGCGTGGCCCCGAGGGCCTCCTACGAGCAGTACTTC
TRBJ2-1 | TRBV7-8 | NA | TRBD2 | CASSLGTSGLLNEQFF | TGTGCCAGCAGCTTAGGGACTAGCGGGCTTCTCAATGAGCAGTTCTTC
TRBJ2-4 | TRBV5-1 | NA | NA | CASFLGPRESNIQYF | TGCGCCAGCTTCCTAGGACCCCGGGAGTCAAACATTCAGTACTTC
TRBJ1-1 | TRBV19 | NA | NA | CAGSRNTEAFF | TGTGCCGGTAGCCGGAACACTGAAGCTTTCTTT
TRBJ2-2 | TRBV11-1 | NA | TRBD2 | CASCGLAGADGELFF | TGTGCCAGCTGTGGACTAGCGGGAGCTGACGGGGAGCTGTTTTTT
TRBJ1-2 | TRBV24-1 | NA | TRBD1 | CATSDWDSYGYTF | TGTGCCACCAGTGATTGGGACAGCTATGGCTACACCTTC
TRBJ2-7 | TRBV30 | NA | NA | CAWSVQPSYEQYF | TGTGCCTGGAGTGTACAGCCTTCCTACGAGCAGTACTTC
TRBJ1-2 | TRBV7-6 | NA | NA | CASSLSPIGALGYTF | TGTGCCAGCAGCTTATCGCCCATTGGGGCGCTTGGCTACACCTTC
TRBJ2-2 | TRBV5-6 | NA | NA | CASSPEGQGTGELFF | TGTGCCAGCAGCCCAGAAGGCCAGGGGACCGGGGAGCTGTTTTTT
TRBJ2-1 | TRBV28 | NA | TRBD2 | CASTDPGTSLDEQFF | TGTGCCAGCACCGATCCCGGGACTAGCCTCGATGAGCAGTTCTTC
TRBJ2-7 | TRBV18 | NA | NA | CASSPGMDPYEQYF | TGTGCCAGCTCACCTGGGATGGACCCTTACGAGCAGTACTTC
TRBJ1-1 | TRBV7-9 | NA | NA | CASSLSSLGLPNTEAFF | TGTGCCAGCAGCTTATCAAGTCTCGGGCTCCCGAACACTGAAGCTTTCTTT
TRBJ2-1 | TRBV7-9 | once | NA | CASSPRGPNNEQFF | TGTGCCAGCAGCCCTCGAGGGCCAAACAATGAGCAGTTCTTC
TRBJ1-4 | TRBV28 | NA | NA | CASSLVGTGFNPPHLPTNEKLFF | TGTGCCAGCAGTTTAGTTGGAACAGGGTTTAACCCCCCCCATTTACCAACTAATGAAAAACTGTTTTTT
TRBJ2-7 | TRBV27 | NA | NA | CASSPTAGWQYF | TGTGCCAGCAGCCCCACGGCCGGGTGGCAGTACTTC
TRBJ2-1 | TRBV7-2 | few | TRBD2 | CASSLEGHSGRAGNEQFF | TGTGCCAGCAGCTTAGAAGGCCATAGCGGGAGGGCGGGGAATGAGCAGTTCTTC
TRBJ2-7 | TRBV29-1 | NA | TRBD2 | CSVEDRTSGLAEQYF | TGCAGCGTTGAAGATCGGACTAGTGGCCTCGCCGAGCAGTACTTC
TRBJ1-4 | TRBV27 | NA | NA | CASSLYARANEKLFF | TGTGCCAGCAGTTTATACGCCAGGGCTAATGAAAAACTGTTTTTT
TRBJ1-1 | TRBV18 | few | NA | CASSPKEMGNTEAFF | TGTGCCAGCTCACCAAAGGAGATGGGGAACACTGAAGCTTTCTTT
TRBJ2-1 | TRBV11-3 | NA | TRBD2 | CASSLGASGAYNEQFF | TGTGCCAGCAGCTTAGGGGCTAGCGGGGCCTACAATGAGCAGTTCTTC
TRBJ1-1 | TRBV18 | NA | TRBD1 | CASSQQGGNTEAFF | TGTGCCAGCTCACAACAGGGGGGGAACACTGAAGCTTTCTTT
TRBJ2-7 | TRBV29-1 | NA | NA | CSVDYRTYEQYF | TGCAGCGTTGATTACCGCACCTACGAGCAGTACTTC
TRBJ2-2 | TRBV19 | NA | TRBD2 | CASSIVSGGITGELFF | TGTGCCAGTAGTATTGTTTCGGGAGGGATTACCGGGGAGCTGTTTTTT
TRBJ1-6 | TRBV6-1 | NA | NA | CASSERGVARSPLHF | TGTGCCAGCAGTGAACGAGGGGTAGCACGTTCACCCCTCCACTTT
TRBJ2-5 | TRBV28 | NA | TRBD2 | CASGLAGQETQYF | TGTGCCAGCGGACTAGCGGGACAAGAGACCCAGTACTTC
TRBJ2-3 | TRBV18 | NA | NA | CASSGGRGADTQYF | TGTGCCAGCTCAGGAGGCCGAGGGGCAGATACGCAGTATTTT
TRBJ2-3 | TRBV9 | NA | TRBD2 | CASSLTSGPTDTQYF | TGTGCCAGCAGCCTGACTAGCGGCCCCACAGATACGCAGTATTTT
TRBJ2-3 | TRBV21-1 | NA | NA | CASSTSDGTDTQYF | TGTGCCAGCAGTACTAGCGACGGCACAGATACGCAGTATTTT
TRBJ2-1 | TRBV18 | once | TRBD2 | CASSLLAGRRDEQFF | TGTGCCAGCTCACTACTAGCGGGACGACGGGATGAGCAGTTCTTC
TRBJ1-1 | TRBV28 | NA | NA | CASSFPGGVNTEAFF | TGTGCCAGCAGTTTTCCCGGAGGAGTGAACACTGAAGCTTTCTTT
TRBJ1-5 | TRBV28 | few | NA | CASSFAKSGNQPQHF | TGTGCCAGCAGTTTCGCCAAGTCCGGCAATCAGCCCCAGCATTTT
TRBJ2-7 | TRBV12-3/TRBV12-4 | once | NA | CASSPGTPYEQYF | TGTGCCAGCAGCCCCGGGACACCATACGAGCAGTACTTC
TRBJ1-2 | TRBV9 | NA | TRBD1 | CASSSRAGGAYGYTF | TGTGCCAGCAGCTCCAGGGCAGGGGGCGCCTATGGCTACACCTTC
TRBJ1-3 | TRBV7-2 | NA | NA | CASSVGQFSGNTIYF | TGTGCCAGCTCCGTCGGACAGTTCTCTGGAAACACCATATATTTT
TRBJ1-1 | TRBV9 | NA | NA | CASTTDGWAEAFF | TGTGCCAGCACCACAGACGGGTGGGCTGAAGCTTTCTTT
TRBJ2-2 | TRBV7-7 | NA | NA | CASSRGSTGELFF | TGTGCCAGCAGCCGAGGGAGTACCGGGGAGCTGTTTTTT
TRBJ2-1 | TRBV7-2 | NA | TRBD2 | CASSLVGLLAGGVNEQFF | TGTGCCAGCAGCTTAGTTGGACTACTAGCGGGAGGCGTCAATGAGCAGTTCTTC
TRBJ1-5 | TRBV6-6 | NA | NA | CATVKGEGNQPQHF | TGTGCCACGGTGAAGGGAGAGGGGAATCAGCCCCAGCATTTT
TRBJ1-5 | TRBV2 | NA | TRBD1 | CASSEAGTGNQPQHF | TGTGCCAGCAGTGAAGCGGGGACAGGGAATCAGCCCCAGCATTTT